Each of the 20 T cell receptor beta chains below was sequenced from the same sample in a study of blood T cell repertoires in COVID-19. Assay used: immunoSEQ multiplex PCR; TCRdb lists only in-frame clones, some missing. The data show under 200,000 clones, about 88% seen once. The sequenced sample consisted of peripheral blood. The receptors shown here come from a woman aged 80 or over in a cohort sampled during active or convalescent COVID-19.

V is TRBV18 and J is TRBJ2-3, with D perhaps TRBD2 (5 bases). V lost 6 bases and J lost 0, with 16 bases in between. Germline CDR1 reads KGHSH; CDR2 reads LQKENI. The CDR3 contains 16 residues. CDR3 DNA: TGTGCCAGCTCTCTCGGGAATCCCTCCAGCACAGATACGCAGTATTTT. This translates into CASSLGNPSSTDTQYF. The full variable domain, in which reference TRBV18 and TRBJ2-3 provide the parts outside the CDR3, is NAGVMQNPRHLVRRRGQEARLRCSPMKGHSHVYWYRQLPEEGLKFMVYLQKENIIDESGMPKERFSAEFPKEGPSILRIQQVVRGDSAAYFCASSLGNPSSTDTQYFGPGTRLTVL.

This clone has just one count. This chain joins TRBV5-6 and TRBJ1-4, with 10 bases matching TRBD1. CDR3 length: 15 residues. V was clipped by 0 bases and J by 8 bases; unmatched bases: 4. The germline V gene has CDR1 SGHDT and CDR2 YYEEEE. CDR3 residues: CASSLVTGGDEKLFF. CDR3 nucleotides: TGTGCCAGCAGCTTGGTGACAGGGGGCGACGAAAAACTGTTTTTT.

This clone was observed a few times. The chain combines TRBV6-5 with TRBJ2-1, with D tentatively TRBD2 (7 bases). Germline V gene data show CDR1 as MNHEY and CDR2 as SVGAGI. The CDR3 is made up of 14 amino acids. The V end lost 7 bases, the J end lost 7 bases, and 17 bases lay between the germline ends. The CDR3 spells CASNEGGPANEQFF. The CDR3 DNA follows: TGTGCCAGCAACGAGGGGGGGCCAGCGAATGAGCAGTTCTTC.

The J gene is TRBJ2-5, the V gene TRBV5-4; TRBD1 aligns across 7 bases. The CDR3 is 14 residues long. Unmatched junction bases numbered 6, after V lost 4 bases and J lost 3 bases. The germline V gene has CDR1 SGHNT and CDR2 YYREEE (reference sequence). CDR3 nucleotide sequence: TGTGCCAGCAGCACAGGGACAGAAGAAGAGACCCAGTACTTC. Its translation is CASSTGTEEETQYF.

The V call is TRBV5-1, the J call TRBJ1-6; no clear D gene. In germline, CDR1 is SGHRS, CDR2 YFSETQ. The CDR3 runs 15 residues. The V gene lost 0 bases and the J gene lost 2 bases, with 6 bases spanning the gap. The CDR3 sequence: CASSLDRAYNSPLHF. CDR3 bases: TGCGCCAGCAGCTTGGATAGAGCCTATAATTCACCCCTCCACTTT.

The V and J genes are TRBV6-2 or TRBV6-3 and TRBJ2-5, with 7 bases that match TRBD1. Germline V gene data show CDR1 as MNHEY and CDR2 as SVGEGT. J was trimmed by 2 bases and V by 2 bases; bases with no gene match: 2. The CDR3 runs 14 residues. The CDR3 here is CASSYRGHQETQYF. In nucleotides, the CDR3 is TGTGCCAGCAGTTACAGGGGGCATCAAGAGACCCAGTACTTC.

This clone was recorded once. This chain connects TRBV27 to TRBJ1-2; tentatively, D is TRBD1 (6 bases). This CDR3 has 12 residues. From germline, CDR1 is MNHEY and CDR2 SMNVEV (reference sequence). V shed 5 bases and J shed 6 bases, with 10 bases lying between them. CDR3 sequence (DNA): TGTGCCAGCAGTCAACAGGGCCATGGCTACACCTTC. Its protein product is CASSQQGHGYTF.

Only one count was recorded for this clone. The genes are TRBV18 and TRBJ1-5, with D unresolved. Germline V lookup: CDR1 KGHSH, CDR2 LQKENI. The CDR3 length is 13 residues. V shed 3 bases and J shed 7 bases, with 10 bases lying between them. The CDR3 DNA sequence: TGTGCCAGCTCACCGACGGGAAGGCAGCCCCAGCATTTT. Translating gives CASSPTGRQPQHF.

Written as DNA, the CDR3 is TGTGCCAGTAGTATAGACACGGGACAGATCTATGGCTACACCTTC. Its protein is CASSIDTGQIYGYTF. This sequence joins TRBV19 and TRBJ1-2; 7 bases match TRBD1. Germline V gene lookup returns CDR1 LNHDA and CDR2 SQIVND (reference sequence). CDR3 length: 15 amino acids. J lost 4 bases, V lost 0 bases, and 5 bases had no gene match.

This clone was observed a handful of times. The chain carries TRBV4-2 and TRBJ2-1; D perhaps matches TRBD2 (7 bases). This CDR3 is 15 amino acids long. The V and J ends lost 4 bases and 6 bases respectively, with 16 bases between them. Looked up from germline, CDR1 is LGHNA and CDR2 is YNFKEQ. CDR3 DNA: TGTGCCAGCAGCCTCGTAGGGGGGGCGTCCAATGAGCAGTTCTTC. This encodes CASSLVGGASNEQFF.

The chain uses TRBV4-3 and TRBJ2-1, with TRBD1 identical over 7 bases. J lost 6 bases, V lost 0 bases, and 11 bases had no gene match. CDR3 length: 17 residues. Germline V gives CDR1 LGHNA, CDR2 YSLEER. CDR3 DNA: TGCGCCAGCAGCCAAGATTATGTTTACAGGGGCGGCAATGAGCAGTTCTTC. It translates to CASSQDYVYRGGNEQFF.

The rearrangement joins TRBV9 to TRBJ1-2; the match to TRBD1 covers 8 bases. V was pared by 4 bases and J by 8 bases, with 7 bases of the junction left unmatched. This CDR3 spans 13 amino acids. Germline loops: CDR1 SGDLS, CDR2 YYNGEE. CDR3 sequence: CASSIRTGNGYTF. The CDR3 nucleotides read TGTGCCAGCAGCATCCGGACAGGGAACGGCTACACCTTC.

V usage is TRBV10-1 and J usage is TRBJ2-1; D is ambiguous. The CDR3 covers 12 residues. Trimming left V 0 bases short and J 7 bases short, with 4 bases between. The V gene's germline CDR1 is WNHNN and CDR2 SYGVQD (reference sequence). CDR3 loop: CASSESANEQFF. In DNA form, the CDR3 reads TGCGCCAGCAGTGAGTCGGCAAATGAGCAGTTCTTC.

This chain uses TRBV28 with TRBJ2-7, with 7 bases matching TRBD1. CDR1 and CDR2 (germline): MDHEN, SYDVKM. V trimming: 10 bases; J trimming: 0 bases; junction bases outside the gene matches: 9. The CDR3 loop spans 14 amino acids. The CDR3 coding sequence is TGTGCCACTAGATCTCGGACAGGCTCCTACGAGCAGTACTTC. It translates to CATRSRTGSYEQYF.

V is TRBV28 and J is TRBJ1-1; D is possibly TRBD1 (5 bases). CDR3 length: 13 residues. With 5 bases removed from V and 3 bases from J, the gap between germline ends came to 10 bases. Germline values: CDR1 MDHEN, CDR2 SYDVKM. The CDR3 DNA is TGTGCCAGCAGTCCCCCAGGGCACACTGAAGCTTTCTTT. Translating it yields CASSPPGHTEAFF.

The chain employs TRBV27 and TRBJ1-2, with TRBD1 as a possible D gene (5 bases). With 3 bases removed from V and 3 bases from J, the gap between germline ends came to 14 bases. Germline V gene data show CDR1 as MNHEY and CDR2 as SMNVEV (reference sequence). CDR3 length equals 15 residues. CDR3 region: CASSFYPGHYYGYTF. DNA for the CDR3: TGTGCCAGCAGTTTTTACCCCGGACACTACTATGGCTACACCTTC.

The J gene is TRBJ2-1, the V gene TRBV5-1; TRBD2 is a possible D gene (5 bases). This CDR3 is 16 amino acids long. V was cut by 4 bases and J by 6 bases, with 20 bases left in between. CDR1 is SGHRS and CDR2 is YFSETQ in the germline V gene. The CDR3 loop is CASSRRGQEPTNEQFF. The CDR3 DNA follows: TGCGCCAGCAGCCGGAGAGGGCAGGAACCTACCAATGAGCAGTTCTTC.

This clone has only one observation. The chain has TRBV28 and TRBJ1-6, with D possibly matching TRBD1 (6 bases). CDR1 and CDR2 (germline): MDHEN, SYDVKM. CDR3 size: 15 residues. Trimming took 10 bases from V and 10 from J, leaving 23 bases between them. CDR3 region: CATLQGRGILSPLHF. In DNA form, the CDR3 reads TGTGCCACACTACAGGGAAGGGGGATTTTGTCACCCCTCCACTTT.

The chain carries TRBV9 and TRBJ1-3; D may be TRBD1 (5 bases). V was pared by 2 bases and J by 4 bases, with 13 bases between. In germline, CDR1 is SGDLS, CDR2 YYNGEE. The length of the CDR3 is 15 residues. Written as DNA, the CDR3 is TGTGCCAGCAGCGTGACCGGGGGACGGGGAAACACCATATATTTT. Amino acid sequence: CASSVTGGRGNTIYF.

This rearrangement joins TRBV11-3 to TRBJ2-7, with 7 nucleotides matching TRBD2. There are 19 residues in the CDR3. In germline, CDR1 is SGHNT, CDR2 YENEEA. Trimming at V came to 3 bases and at J to 1 base, leaving 18 bases not matched to a gene. CDR3 nucleotide sequence: TGTGCCAGCAGCTTGCCCAGGGTAGGCGGACTAGGACGTTCCTACGAGCAGTACTTC. It specifies CASSLPRVGGLGRSYEQYF.